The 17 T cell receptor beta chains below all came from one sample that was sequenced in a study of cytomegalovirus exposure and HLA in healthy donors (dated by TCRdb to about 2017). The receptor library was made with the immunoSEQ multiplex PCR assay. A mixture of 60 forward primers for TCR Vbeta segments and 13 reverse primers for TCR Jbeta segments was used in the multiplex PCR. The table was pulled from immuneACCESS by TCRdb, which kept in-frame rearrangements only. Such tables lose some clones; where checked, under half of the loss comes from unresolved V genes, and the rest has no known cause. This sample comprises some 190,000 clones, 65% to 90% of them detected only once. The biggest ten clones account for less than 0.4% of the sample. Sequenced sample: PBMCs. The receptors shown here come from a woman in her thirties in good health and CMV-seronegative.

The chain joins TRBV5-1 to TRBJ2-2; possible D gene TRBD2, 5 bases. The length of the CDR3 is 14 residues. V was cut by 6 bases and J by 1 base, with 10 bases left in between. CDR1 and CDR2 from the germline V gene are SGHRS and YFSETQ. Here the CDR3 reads CASKEDGNTGELFF. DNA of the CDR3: TGCGCCAGCAAGGAGGATGGGAACACCGGGGAGCTGTTTTTT.

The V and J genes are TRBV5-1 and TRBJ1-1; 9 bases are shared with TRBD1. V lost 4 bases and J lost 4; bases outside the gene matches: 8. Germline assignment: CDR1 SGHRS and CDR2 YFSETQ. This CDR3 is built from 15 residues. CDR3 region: CASSVTGGASTEAFF. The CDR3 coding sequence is TGCGCCAGCAGCGTCACAGGGGGCGCGTCCACTGAAGCTTTCTTT.

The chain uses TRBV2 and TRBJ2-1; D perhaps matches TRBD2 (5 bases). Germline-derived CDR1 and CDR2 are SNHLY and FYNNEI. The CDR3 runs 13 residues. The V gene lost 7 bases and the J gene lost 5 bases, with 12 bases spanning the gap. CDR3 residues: CASTMGAHNEQFF. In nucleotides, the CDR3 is TGTGCCAGCACCATGGGAGCACACAATGAGCAGTTCTTC.

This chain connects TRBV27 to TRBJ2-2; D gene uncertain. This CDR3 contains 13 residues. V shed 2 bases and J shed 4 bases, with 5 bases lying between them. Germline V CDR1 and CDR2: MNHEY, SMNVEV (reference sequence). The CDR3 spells CASSLRSTGELFF. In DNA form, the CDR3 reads TGTGCCAGCAGTTTACGGAGCACCGGGGAGCTGTTTTTT.

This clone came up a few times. The CDR3 bases are TGTGCCAGCAGCTTCGGGACAGGGAGCCACTACGAGCAGTACTTC. Amino acid sequence: CASSFGTGSHYEQYF. The gene calls are TRBV7-2 and TRBJ2-7; 9 bases are shared with TRBD1. V shed 3 bases, J shed 3 bases, and the junction held 6 bases outside the gene matches. The CDR3 covers 15 residues. From germline, CDR1 is SGHTA and CDR2 FQGNSA.

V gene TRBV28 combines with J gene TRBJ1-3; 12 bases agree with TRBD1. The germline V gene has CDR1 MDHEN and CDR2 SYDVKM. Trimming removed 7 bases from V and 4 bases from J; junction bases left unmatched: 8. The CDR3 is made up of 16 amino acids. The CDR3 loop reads CASTSGTGGLGNTIYF. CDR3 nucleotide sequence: TGTGCCAGCACCTCCGGGACAGGGGGCTTAGGAAACACCATATATTTT.

The CDR3 spells CAWTSGLAGAPGDTQYF. For the CDR3, the DNA is TGTGCCTGGACCTCGGGACTAGCGGGGGCTCCGGGAGATACGCAGTATTTT. The V call is TRBV30, the J call TRBJ2-3; 14 bases are a match to TRBD2. The CDR3 runs to 17 residues. V lost 4 bases, J lost 5 bases, and 11 bases stayed unmatched. Germline CDR1 GTSNPN, CDR2 SVGIG (reference sequence). Full variable domain (outside the CDR3, taken from reference TRBV30 and TRBJ2-3): SQTIHQWPATLVQPVGSPLSLECTVEGTSNPNLYWYRQAAGRGLQLLFYSVGIGQISSEVPQNLSASRPQDRQFILSSKKLLLSDSGFYLCAWTSGLAGAPGDTQYFGPGTRLTVL.

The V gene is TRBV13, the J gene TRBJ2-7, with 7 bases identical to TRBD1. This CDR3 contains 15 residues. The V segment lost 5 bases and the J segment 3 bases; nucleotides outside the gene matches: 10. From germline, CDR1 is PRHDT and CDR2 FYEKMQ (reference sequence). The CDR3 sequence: CASSTTTGSGYEQYF. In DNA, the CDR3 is TGTGCCAGCAGCACAACGACAGGGTCGGGCTACGAGCAGTACTTC.

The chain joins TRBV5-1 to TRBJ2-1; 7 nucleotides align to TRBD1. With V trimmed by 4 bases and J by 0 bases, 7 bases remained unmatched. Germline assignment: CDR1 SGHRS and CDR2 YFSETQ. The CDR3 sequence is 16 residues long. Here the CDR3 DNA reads TGCGCCAGCAGCCCCTTACAGGGGAACTCCTACAATGAGCAGTTCTTC. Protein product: CASSPLQGNSYNEQFF.

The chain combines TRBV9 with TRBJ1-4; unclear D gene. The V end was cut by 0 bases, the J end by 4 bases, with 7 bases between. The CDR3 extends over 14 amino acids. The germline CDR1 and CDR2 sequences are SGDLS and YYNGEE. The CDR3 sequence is CASSVAGGNEKLFF. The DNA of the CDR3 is TGTGCCAGCAGCGTAGCTGGAGGTAATGAAAAACTGTTTTTT.

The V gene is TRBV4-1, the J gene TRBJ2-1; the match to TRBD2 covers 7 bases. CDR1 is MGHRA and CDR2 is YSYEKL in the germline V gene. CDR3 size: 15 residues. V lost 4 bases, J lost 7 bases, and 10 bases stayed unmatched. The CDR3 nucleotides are TGCGCCAGCAGCCTTTGGGGCGGGGGTGGGAATGAGCAGTTCTTC. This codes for CASSLWGGGGNEQFF.

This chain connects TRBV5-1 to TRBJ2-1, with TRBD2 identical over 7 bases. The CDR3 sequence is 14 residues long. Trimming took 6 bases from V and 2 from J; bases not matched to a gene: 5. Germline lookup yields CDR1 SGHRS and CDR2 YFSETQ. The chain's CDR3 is CASTERGTYNEQFF. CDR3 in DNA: TGCGCCAGCACGGAGCGGGGCACCTACAATGAGCAGTTCTTC.

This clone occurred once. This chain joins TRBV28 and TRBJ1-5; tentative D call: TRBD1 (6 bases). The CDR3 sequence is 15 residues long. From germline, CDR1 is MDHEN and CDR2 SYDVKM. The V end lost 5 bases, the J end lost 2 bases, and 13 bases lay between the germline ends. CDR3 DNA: TGTGCCAGCAGTACAGGGAGCGGGGGCAATCAGCCCCAGCATTTT. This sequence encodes CASSTGSGGNQPQHF.

CDR3 residues: CASSYGSRGAKLFF. In DNA form, the CDR3 reads TGTGCCAGCAGTTACGGGTCCCGGGGAGCGAAGCTGTTTTTT. V usage is TRBV27 and J usage is TRBJ2-2; possibly TRBD2 for D (5 bases). Trimming stripped 4 bases from V and 12 bases from J, with 18 bases between. Germline V gene sequence: CDR1 MNHEY, CDR2 SMNVEV (reference sequence). The CDR3 length is 14 residues.

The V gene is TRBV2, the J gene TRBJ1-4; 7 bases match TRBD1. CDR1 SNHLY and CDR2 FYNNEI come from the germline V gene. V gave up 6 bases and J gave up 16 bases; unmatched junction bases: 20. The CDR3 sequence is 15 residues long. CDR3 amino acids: CASSETYKGARGPFF. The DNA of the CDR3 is TGTGCCAGCAGCGAGACTTACAAGGGGGCGCGAGGTCCGTTTTTT.

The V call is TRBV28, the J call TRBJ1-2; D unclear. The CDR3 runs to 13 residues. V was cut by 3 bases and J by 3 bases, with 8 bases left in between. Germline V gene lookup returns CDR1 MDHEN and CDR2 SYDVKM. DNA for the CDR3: TGTGCCAGCAGTTTGGAGAGAGACTATGGCTACACCTTC. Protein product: CASSLERDYGYTF.

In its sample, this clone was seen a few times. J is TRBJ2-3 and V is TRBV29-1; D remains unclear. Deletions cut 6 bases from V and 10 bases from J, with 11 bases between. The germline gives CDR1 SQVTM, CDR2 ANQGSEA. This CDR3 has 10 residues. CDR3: CSVGIGPQYF. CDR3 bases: TGCAGCGTCGGAATTGGGCCGCAGTATTTT.